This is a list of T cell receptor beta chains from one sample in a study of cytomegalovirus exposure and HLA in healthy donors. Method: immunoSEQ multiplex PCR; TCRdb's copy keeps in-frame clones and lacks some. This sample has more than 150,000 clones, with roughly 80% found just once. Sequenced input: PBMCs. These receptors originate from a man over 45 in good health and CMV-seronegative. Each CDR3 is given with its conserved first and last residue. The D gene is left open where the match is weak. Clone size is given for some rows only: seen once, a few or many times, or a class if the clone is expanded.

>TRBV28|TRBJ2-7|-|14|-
CASSGHPWRYEQYF
TGTGCCAGCAGTGGACATCCGTGGCGCTACGAGCAGTACTTC
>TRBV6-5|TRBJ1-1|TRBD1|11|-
CASRGTGRAFF
TGTGCCAGCAGGGGGACAGGGAGGGCTTTCTTT
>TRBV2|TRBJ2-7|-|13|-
CASSFRQDVEQYF
TGTGCCAGCAGTTTCCGACAGGATGTTGAGCAGTACTTC
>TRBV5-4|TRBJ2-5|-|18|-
CASSLVVRGGLYQETQYF
TGTGCCAGCAGCTTGGTAGTTCGCGGGGGCCTGTACCAAGAGACCCAGTACTTC
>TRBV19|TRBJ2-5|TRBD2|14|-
CASTQRRGEETQYF
TGTGCCAGTACCCAAAGGCGGGGGGAAGAGACCCAGTACTTC
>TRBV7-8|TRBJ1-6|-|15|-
CASGQDYSIIRPLHF
TGTGCCAGCGGGCAGGATTATTCTATAATTCGGCCCCTCCACTTT
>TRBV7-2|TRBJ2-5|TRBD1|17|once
CASSLAPGGPEGETQYF
TGTGCCAGCAGCTTAGCGCCAGGGGGACCTGAAGGAGAGACCCAGTACTTC
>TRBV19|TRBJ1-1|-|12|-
CASKQGNTEAFF
TGTGCCAGTAAGCAGGGGAACACTGAAGCTTTCTTT
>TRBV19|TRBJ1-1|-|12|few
CASSRGNTEAFF
TGTGCCAGTAGTCGGGGGAACACTGAAGCTTTCTTT
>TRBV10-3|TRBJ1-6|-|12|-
CAISEGSSPLHF
TGTGCCATCAGTGAGGGCAGTTCACCCCTCCACTTT
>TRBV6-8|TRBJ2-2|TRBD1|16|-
CASHHSTGAVPGELFF
TGTGCCAGCCATCACTCGACAGGGGCGGTTCCCGGGGAGCTGTTTTTT
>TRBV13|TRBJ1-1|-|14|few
CASSLGTANTEAFF
TGTGCCAGCAGCTTAGGGACAGCCAACACTGAAGCTTTCTTT
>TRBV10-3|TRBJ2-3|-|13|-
CAMARSSTDTQYF
TGTGCCATGGCTAGATCCTCCACAGATACGCAGTATTTT
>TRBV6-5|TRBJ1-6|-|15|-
CASRLGRQANSPLHF
TGTGCCAGCAGACTCGGTAGGCAAGCGAATTCACCCCTCCACTTT
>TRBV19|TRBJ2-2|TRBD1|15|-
CASRIQGALTGELFF
TGTGCCAGTAGGATACAGGGGGCGCTCACCGGGGAGCTGTTTTTT
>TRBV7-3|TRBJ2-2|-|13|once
CASSPSVTGELFF
TGTGCCAGCAGCCCCTCAGTGACCGGGGAGCTGTTTTTT
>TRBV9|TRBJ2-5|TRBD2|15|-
CASSPSGGLRETQYF
TGTGCCAGCAGCCCTAGCGGGGGGCTCAGGGAGACCCAGTACTTC
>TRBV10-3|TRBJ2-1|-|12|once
CAISPTGNEQFF
TGTGCCATCAGTCCGACGGGAAATGAGCAGTTCTTC
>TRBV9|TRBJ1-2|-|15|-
CASSAYREGSPGYTF
TGTGCCAGCAGCGCTTACAGGGAGGGTTCTCCTGGCTACACCTTC
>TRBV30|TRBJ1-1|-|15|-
CAWSPQGREGTEAFF
TGTGCCTGGAGTCCGCAGGGTAGGGAGGGAACTGAAGCTTTCTTT
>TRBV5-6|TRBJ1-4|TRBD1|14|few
CASSLQGAREKLFF
TGTGCCAGCAGCTTACAGGGGGCGAGAGAAAAACTGTTTTTT
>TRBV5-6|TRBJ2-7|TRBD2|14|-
CASKLSGGVYEQYF
TGTGCCAGCAAACTAAGCGGGGGTGTCTACGAGCAGTACTTC
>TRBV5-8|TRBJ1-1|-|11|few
CASIRYTEAFF
TGTGCCAGCATACGGTACACTGAAGCTTTCTTT
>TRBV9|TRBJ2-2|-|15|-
CASSVGVMNTGELFF
TGTGCCAGCAGCGTCGGGGTGATGAACACCGGGGAGCTGTTTTTT
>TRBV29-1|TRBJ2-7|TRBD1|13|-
CSVDDGTGGEQYF
TGCAGCGTTGACGACGGGACAGGGGGCGAGCAGTACTTC
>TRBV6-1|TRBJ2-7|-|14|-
CASTPYPGAYEQYF
TGTGCCAGCACCCCCTACCCGGGGGCCTACGAGCAGTACTTC
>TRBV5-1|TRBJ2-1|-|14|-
CASSLGGANNEQFF
TGCGCCAGCAGCTTAGGAGGGGCTAACAATGAGCAGTTCTTC
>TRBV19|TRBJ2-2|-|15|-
CASSIATANTGELFF
TGTGCCAGTAGTATAGCTACAGCGAACACCGGGGAGCTGTTTTTT
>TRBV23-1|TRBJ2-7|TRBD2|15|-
CASSRRAGEKNEQYF
TGCGCCAGCAGTCGCCGAGCGGGGGAAAAGAACGAGCAGTACTTC
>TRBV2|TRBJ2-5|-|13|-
CASRGDGGETQYF
TGTGCCAGCAGGGGAGACGGAGGGGAGACCCAGTACTTC
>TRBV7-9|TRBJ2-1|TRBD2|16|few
CASSPYVGGGYNEQFF
TGTGCCAGCAGTCCCTACGTGGGCGGGGGATACAATGAGCAGTTCTTC
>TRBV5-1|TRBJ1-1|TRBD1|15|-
CASSLAGQLNTEAFF
TGCGCCAGCAGCTTGGCGGGACAGTTGAACACTGAAGCTTTCTTT
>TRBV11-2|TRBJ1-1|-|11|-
CASSPHTEAFF
TGTGCCAGCAGCCCTCACACTGAAGCTTTCTTT
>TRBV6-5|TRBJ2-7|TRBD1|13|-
CASSYRTGAEQYF
TGTGCCAGCAGTTACCGGACAGGGGCCGAGCAGTACTTC
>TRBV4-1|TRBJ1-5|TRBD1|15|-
CASSQGDRDNQPQHF
TGCGCCAGCAGCCAGGGTGACAGGGACAATCAGCCCCAGCATTTT
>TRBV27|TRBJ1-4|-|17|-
CASSSIPSQRVDEKLFF
TGTGCCAGCAGTTCTATCCCTTCCCAACGGGTAGACGAAAAACTGTTTTTT
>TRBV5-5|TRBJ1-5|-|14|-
CASSLEQGTQPQHF
TGTGCCAGCAGCTTGGAACAGGGAACTCAGCCCCAGCATTTT
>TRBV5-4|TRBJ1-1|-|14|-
CASSLVGSQVEAFF
TGTGCCAGCAGCTTGGTGGGCAGCCAAGTCGAAGCTTTCTTT
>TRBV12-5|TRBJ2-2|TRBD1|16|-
CASGLGRTGGDGELFF
TGTGCTAGTGGTTTGGGCCGGACAGGGGGAGACGGGGAGCTGTTTTTT
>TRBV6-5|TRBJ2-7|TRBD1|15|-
CASASTGGLPYEQYF
TGTGCCAGCGCGTCAACAGGGGGACTCCCCTACGAGCAGTACTTC
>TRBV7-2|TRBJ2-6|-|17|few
CASSLGPVYSGANVLTF
TGTGCCAGCAGCTTAGGTCCCGTATACTCTGGGGCCAACGTCCTGACTTTC